Listed below are T cell receptor beta chains from one sample, sequenced in a study of blood T cell repertoires in COVID-19. TCRdb's copy holds only in-frame clones and misses some; the assay was immunoSEQ multiplex PCR. The sample carries 90,000 to 150,000 clones, approximately 80% recorded once. Sequencing was done on a sample of peripheral blood. These receptors were collected from an elderly woman with acute or convalescent COVID-19. Each CDR3 is given with its conserved first and last residue. A D gene is named only where the DNA matches it firmly. Some rows mark clone size as missing; the rest say once, few, many or name a class of expanded clone.

V gene: TRBV18; clone size: -; D gene: -; J gene: TRBJ2-5; CDR3 protein: CASSPRGQETQYF; CDR3 DNA: TGTGCCAGCTCACCTAGGGGCCAAGAGACCCAGTACTTC
V gene: TRBV6-6; clone size: -; D gene: TRBD2; J gene: TRBJ2-7; CDR3 protein: CASRWTSENSYEQYF; CDR3 DNA: TGTGCCAGCAGGTGGACTAGCGAGAACTCCTACGAGCAGTACTTC
V gene: TRBV19; clone size: -; D gene: TRBD2; J gene: TRBJ2-1; CDR3 protein: CASSISSSGGLSSYNEQFF; CDR3 DNA: TGTGCCAGTAGTATATCTTCTAGCGGGGGCCTGAGCTCCTACAATGAGCAGTTCTTC
V gene: TRBV25-1; clone size: once; D gene: TRBD1; J gene: TRBJ1-2; CDR3 protein: CASSGRLGTGGYGYTF; CDR3 DNA: TGTGCCAGCAGTGGAAGGCTCGGGACAGGGGGCTATGGCTACACCTTC
V gene: TRBV6-2/TRBV6-3; clone size: once; D gene: -; J gene: TRBJ1-2; CDR3 protein: CASSYILGGANTPRKYGYTF; CDR3 DNA: TGTGCCAGCAGTTATATTCTTGGGGGGGCGAATACTCCAAGAAAGTATGGCTACACCTTC
V gene: TRBV2; clone size: few; D gene: -; J gene: TRBJ2-2; CDR3 protein: CASSRLSTGELFF; CDR3 DNA: TGTGCCAGCAGCAGACTAAGCACCGGGGAGCTGTTTTTT
V gene: TRBV5-4; clone size: -; D gene: -; J gene: TRBJ2-7; CDR3 protein: CASSHRSSSYEQYF; CDR3 DNA: TGTGCCAGCAGCCACCGGTCGAGCTCCTACGAGCAGTACTTC
V gene: TRBV19; clone size: -; D gene: -; J gene: TRBJ1-4; CDR3 protein: CASSEGLGKLFF; CDR3 DNA: TGTGCCAGTAGTGAGGGCCTTGGAAAACTGTTTTTT
V gene: TRBV30; clone size: -; D gene: -; J gene: TRBJ1-2; CDR3 protein: CAWTGGDYGYTF; CDR3 DNA: TGTGCCTGGACCGGGGGGGACTATGGCTACACCTTC
V gene: TRBV2; clone size: -; D gene: -; J gene: TRBJ2-7; CDR3 protein: CASSEGEGVEQYF; CDR3 DNA: TGTGCCAGCAGTGAAGGAGAAGGGGTCGAGCAGTACTTC